This T cell receptor (beta chain) originates from a study of T cell repertoires in cytomegalovirus infection (dated by TCRdb to about 2019). As for the study more broadly: Alongside well-studied HLA-B-restricted epitopes, the peptide stimulations were aimed at recently identified HLA-C-restricted CMV epitopes, whose presentation resists viral immunomodulation. The HLA type of each donor mattered for the analysis, because public TCR beta signatures pointed to carriage of CMV infection along with the matching HLA type.

The sample's treatment or condition label, decoded: in vitro stimulation with specific CMV peptide epitopes to enrich CMV-specific T cells. V loses 6 bases of germline sequence and J loses 0 bases, and the interval between the two ends is 16 bases. Including the terminal cysteine and phenylalanine, the CDR3 comprises 16 residues. Kept here is only the CDR3 DNA, which spans 48 bases and is read in frame from base 1. The listed sequencing device is Illumina HiSeq 1500. TCRdb redid the processing of the public reads, applying fastp at Q25 and MiXCR, and retained in-frame beta chains. CDR3 protein duplicates are merged, each entry listing the most common genes and DNA. This sample is represented by 570,000 or so distinct CDR3 sequences; approximately 40% of them were singletons. The ten largest clones add up to 48% of the sample. This clonotype was detected a few times. This receptor's antigen is unknown. Qualities for individual bases were not recorded, and no much larger clone is one base off.

The investigation overall reported the following: In both this cohort and an independent cohort of some 350 donors, the cumulative frequency of public TCR beta family members distinguished carriers of CMV infection plus the relevant HLA type. The ex vivo response was dominated by HLA-C-restricted CMV-specific TCR beta clonotypes, which also provided the single most frequent clonotype in two of eight donors.

This TCR derives from a human donor in good health (CMV status not recorded). Some clones in this sample may be carry-over from other donors' samples. The V and J genes are TRBV12-3 or TRBV12-4 and TRBJ2-3, with no D gene named confidently. The material was cultured PBMCs, obtained from culture after CMV antigen stimulation. At the DNA level, the sequence is TGTGCCAGCAGGACCGGACGGACCTCTAGCACAGATACGCAGTATTTT. The resulting protein is CASRTGRTSSTDTQYF.